What follows are 5 T cell receptor beta chains derived from one specimen sequenced in a study of identical twins. MiXCR, run by TCRdb on the 5' RACE reads, gives a single entry per CDR3 protein. The sample holds fewer than 900,000 distinct CDR3 sequences, 15% to 20% seen once. The sample also formed part of further work on T cells expressing NK-cell markers.

Specimen: PBMCs. These receptors were collected from a woman aged 18-35 years in good health.

The V call is TRBV20-1, the J call TRBJ2-2, with D hard to call. Germline values: CDR1 DFQATT, CDR2 SNEGSKA (reference sequence). The length of the CDR3 is 14 residues. V shed 2 bases and J shed 5 bases, with 12 bases lying between them. The CDR3 protein is CSARKSQYTGELFF. The CDR3 DNA sequence: TGCAGTGCTAGAAAAAGTCAGTATACCGGGGAGCTGTTTTTT.

The CDR3 nucleotides read TGCAGTGCTAGAACCCCGATCCGGGACAGTGGTGGCTACACCTTC. Translated: CSARTPIRDSGGYTF. The chain has TRBV20-1 and TRBJ1-2, with TRBD1 matching 7 bases. Trimming at V came to 2 bases and at J to 7 bases, leaving 13 bases not matched to a gene. CDR3 length equals 15 residues. Germline V gives CDR1 DFQATT, CDR2 SNEGSKA (reference sequence).

This clonotype was observed a few times. The V call is TRBV9, the J call TRBJ1-3; D possibly corresponds to TRBD1 (6 bases). V was shortened by 3 bases and J by 4 bases, with 20 bases between the two germline ends. The CDR3 contains 17 residues. Germline lookup yields CDR1 SGDLS and CDR2 YYNGEE. DNA for the CDR3: TGTGCCAGCAGCGCCGAGGGGGGCAGGCTGACGGGAAACACCATATATTTT. Amino acid sequence: CASSAEGGRLTGNTIYF. Supplemented by reference TRBV9 and TRBJ1-3, the full variable domain reads DSGVTQTPKHLITATGQRVTLRCSPRSGDLSVYWYQQSLDQGLQFLIQYYNGEERAKGNILERFSAQQFPDLHSELNLSSLELGDSALYFCASSAEGGRLTGNTIYFGEGSWLTVV.

This clonotype was counted only a few times. The chain couples TRBV12-3 or TRBV12-4 to TRBJ2-3; D unclear. V lost 2 bases to trimming and J lost 0 bases, with 6 bases between them. The CDR3 contains 14 residues. The CDR3 sequence is CASSLTASTDTQYF. The CDR3 nucleotides are TGTGCCAGCAGTTTAACGGCCAGCACAGATACGCAGTATTTT.

This chain links TRBV6-1 with TRBJ2-1; D possibly corresponds to TRBD1 (6 bases). The germline V gene encodes CDR1 MNHNS and CDR2 SASEGT. The ends were cut back, 0 bases at V and 10 bases at J, with 16 bases in the middle. The CDR3 has 15 residues. For the CDR3, the DNA is TGTGCCAGCAGTGAAGCGCGGTGGGAAACAGGGGAGCAGTTCTTC. Translated, it gives CASSEARWETGEQFF.